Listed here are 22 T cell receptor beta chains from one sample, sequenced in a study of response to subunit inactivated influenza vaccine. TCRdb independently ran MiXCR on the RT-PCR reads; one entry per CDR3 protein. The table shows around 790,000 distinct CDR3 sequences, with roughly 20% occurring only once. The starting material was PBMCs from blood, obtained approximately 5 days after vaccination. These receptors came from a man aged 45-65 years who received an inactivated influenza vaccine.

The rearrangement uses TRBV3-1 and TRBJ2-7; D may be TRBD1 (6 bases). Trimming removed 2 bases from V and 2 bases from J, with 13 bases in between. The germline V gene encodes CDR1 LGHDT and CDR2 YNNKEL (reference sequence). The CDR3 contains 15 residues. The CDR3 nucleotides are TGTGCCAGCAGCCAACGGTTGGGGGCTCCCTACGAGCAGTACTTC. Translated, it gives CASSQRLGAPYEQYF.

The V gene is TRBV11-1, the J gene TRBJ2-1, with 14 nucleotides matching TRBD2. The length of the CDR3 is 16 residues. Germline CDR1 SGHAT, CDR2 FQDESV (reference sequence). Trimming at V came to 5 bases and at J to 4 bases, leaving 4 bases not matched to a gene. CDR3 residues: CASSQGTSGRYNEQFF. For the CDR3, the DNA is TGTGCCAGCAGCCAGGGGACTAGCGGGAGATACAATGAGCAGTTCTTC. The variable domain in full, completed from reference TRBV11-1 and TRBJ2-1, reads EAEVAQSPRYKITEKSQAVAFWCDPISGHATLYWYRQILGQGPELLVQFQDESVVDDSQLPKDRFSAERLKGVDSTLKIQPAELGDSAMYLCASSQGTSGRYNEQFFGPGTRLTVL.

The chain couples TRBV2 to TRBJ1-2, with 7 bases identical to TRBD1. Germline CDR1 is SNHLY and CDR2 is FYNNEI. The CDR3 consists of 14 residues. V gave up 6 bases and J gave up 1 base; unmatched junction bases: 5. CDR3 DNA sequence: TGTGCCAGCAGGAGGACAGGAATTAACTATGGCTACACCTTC. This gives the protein CASRRTGINYGYTF.

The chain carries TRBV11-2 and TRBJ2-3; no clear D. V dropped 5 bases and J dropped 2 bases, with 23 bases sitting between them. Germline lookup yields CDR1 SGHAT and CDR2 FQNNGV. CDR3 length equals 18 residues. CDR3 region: CASSKRFTVLPNTDTQYF. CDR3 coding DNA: TGTGCCAGCAGCAAGCGTTTCACTGTCCTCCCAAACACAGATACGCAGTATTTT.

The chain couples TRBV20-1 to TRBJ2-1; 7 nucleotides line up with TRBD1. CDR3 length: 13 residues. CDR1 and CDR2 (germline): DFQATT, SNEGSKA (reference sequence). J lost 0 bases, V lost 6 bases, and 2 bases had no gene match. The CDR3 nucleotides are TGCAGTGCAAACAGGGGCTCCTACAATGAGCAGTTCTTC. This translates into CSANRGSYNEQFF.

This chain's CDR3 is CASSFGTSGRGAKNIQYF. CDR3 in DNA: TGTGCCAGCAGTTTCGGGACTAGCGGGCGCGGAGCCAAAAACATTCAGTACTTC. This chain uses TRBV28 with TRBJ2-4; the match to TRBD2 covers 12 bases. With 3 bases clipped from V and 0 bases from J, the junction kept 6 bases outside the gene matches. Germline V gives CDR1 MDHEN, CDR2 SYDVKM. The CDR3 has 18 residues.

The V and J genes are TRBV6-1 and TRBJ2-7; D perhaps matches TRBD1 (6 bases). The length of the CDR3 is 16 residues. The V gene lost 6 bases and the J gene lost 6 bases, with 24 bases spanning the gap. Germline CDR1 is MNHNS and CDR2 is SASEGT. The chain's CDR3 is CASSLEPKARGSEQYF. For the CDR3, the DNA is TGTGCCAGCAGCCTCGAACCAAAAGCGAGGGGGAGCGAGCAGTACTTC.

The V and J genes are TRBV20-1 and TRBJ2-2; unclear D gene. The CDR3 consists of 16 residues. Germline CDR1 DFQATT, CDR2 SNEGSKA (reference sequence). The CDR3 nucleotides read TGCTGTGTCCCGGCCCGAGACTCGACGAACACCGGGGAGCTGTTTTTT. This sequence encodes CCVPARDSTNTGELFF.

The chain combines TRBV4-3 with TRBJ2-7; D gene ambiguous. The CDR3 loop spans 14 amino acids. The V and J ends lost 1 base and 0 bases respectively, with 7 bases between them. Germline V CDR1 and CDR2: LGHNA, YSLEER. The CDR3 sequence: CASSQGASSYEQYF. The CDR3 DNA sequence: TGCGCCAGCAGCCAAGGGGCGAGCTCCTACGAGCAGTACTTC.

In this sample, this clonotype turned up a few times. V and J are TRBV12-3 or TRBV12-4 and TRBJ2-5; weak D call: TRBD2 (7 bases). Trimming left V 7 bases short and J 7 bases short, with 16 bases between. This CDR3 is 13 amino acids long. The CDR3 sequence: CASKGGGPATQYF. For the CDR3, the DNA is TGTGCCAGCAAGGGGGGGGGTCCTGCGACCCAGTACTTC.

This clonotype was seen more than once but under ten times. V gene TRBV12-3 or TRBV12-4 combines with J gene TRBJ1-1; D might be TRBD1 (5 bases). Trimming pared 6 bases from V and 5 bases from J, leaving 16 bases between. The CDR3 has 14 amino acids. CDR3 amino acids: CASRGVMRKTEAFF. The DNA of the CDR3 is TGTGCCAGCAGGGGGGTTATGCGAAAGACTGAAGCTTTCTTT.

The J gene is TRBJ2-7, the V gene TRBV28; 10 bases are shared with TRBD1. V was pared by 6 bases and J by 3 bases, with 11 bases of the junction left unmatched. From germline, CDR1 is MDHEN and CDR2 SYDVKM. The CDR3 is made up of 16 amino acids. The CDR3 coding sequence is TGTGCCAGCAGCCGAGACAGGGGGCACAATCTCTACGAGCAGTACTTC. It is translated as CASSRDRGHNLYEQYF.

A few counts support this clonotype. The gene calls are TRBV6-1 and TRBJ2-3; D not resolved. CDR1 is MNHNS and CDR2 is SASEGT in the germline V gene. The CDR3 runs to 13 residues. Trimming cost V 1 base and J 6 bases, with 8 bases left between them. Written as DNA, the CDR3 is TGTGCCAGCAGTGAAGTCACCCCGGATACGCAGTATTTT. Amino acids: CASSEVTPDTQYF.

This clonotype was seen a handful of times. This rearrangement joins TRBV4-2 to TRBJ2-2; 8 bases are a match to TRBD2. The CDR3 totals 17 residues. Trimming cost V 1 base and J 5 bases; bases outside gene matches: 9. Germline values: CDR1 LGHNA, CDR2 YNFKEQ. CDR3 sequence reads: CASSQVAGGVGTGELFF. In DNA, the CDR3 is TGTGCCAGCAGCCAAGTCGCGGGGGGCGTGGGAACCGGGGAGCTGTTTTTT.

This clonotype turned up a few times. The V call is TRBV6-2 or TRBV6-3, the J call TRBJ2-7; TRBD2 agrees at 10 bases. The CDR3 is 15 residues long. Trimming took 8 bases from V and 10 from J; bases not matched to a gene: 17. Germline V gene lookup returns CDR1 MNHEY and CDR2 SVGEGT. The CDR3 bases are TGTGCCAGCCGCCCTTCGGCTAGCGGGAGTTACGCCCAGTACTTC. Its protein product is CASRPSASGSYAQYF.

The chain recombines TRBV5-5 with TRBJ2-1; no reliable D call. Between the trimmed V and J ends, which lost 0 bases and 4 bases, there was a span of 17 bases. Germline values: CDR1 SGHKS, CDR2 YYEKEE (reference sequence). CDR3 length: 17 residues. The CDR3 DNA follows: TGTGCCAGCAGCTTGGGTGTAACCCTCGGCGGTTACAATGAGCAGTTCTTC. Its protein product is CASSLGVTLGGYNEQFF.

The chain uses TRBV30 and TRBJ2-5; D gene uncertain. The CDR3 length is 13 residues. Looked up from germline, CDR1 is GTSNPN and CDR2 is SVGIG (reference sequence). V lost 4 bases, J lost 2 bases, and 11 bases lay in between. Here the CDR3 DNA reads TGTGCCTGGAACCGGACCCCACAAGAGACCCAGTACTTC. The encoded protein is CAWNRTPQETQYF.

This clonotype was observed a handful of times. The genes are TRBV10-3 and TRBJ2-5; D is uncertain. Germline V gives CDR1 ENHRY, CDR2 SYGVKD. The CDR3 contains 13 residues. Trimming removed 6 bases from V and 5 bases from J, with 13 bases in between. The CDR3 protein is CAIRLSGVETQYF. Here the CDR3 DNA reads TGTGCCATCAGACTCTCCGGAGTTGAGACCCAGTACTTC.

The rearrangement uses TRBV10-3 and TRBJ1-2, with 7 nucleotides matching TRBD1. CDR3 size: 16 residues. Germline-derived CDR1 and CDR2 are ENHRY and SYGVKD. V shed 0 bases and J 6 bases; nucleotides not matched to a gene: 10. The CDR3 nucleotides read TGTGCCATCAGTGAGTCTAGGAACAGGGGTGATCATGGCTACACCTTC. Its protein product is CAISESRNRGDHGYTF.

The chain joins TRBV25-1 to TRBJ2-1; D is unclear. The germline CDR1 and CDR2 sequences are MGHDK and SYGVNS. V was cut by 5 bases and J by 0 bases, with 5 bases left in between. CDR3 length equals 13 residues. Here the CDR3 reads CASSTVSYNEQFF. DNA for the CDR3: TGTGCCAGCAGTACGGTCTCCTACAATGAGCAGTTCTTC.

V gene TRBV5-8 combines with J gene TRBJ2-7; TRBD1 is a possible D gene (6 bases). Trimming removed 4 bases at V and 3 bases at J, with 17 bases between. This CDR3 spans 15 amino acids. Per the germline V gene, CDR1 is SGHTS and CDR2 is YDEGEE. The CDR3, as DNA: TGTGCCAGCAGCCAAAACAGGGTTCTATTCTACGAGCAGTACTTC. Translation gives CASSQNRVLFYEQYF.

The CDR3 region is CASSPLPGLATDTQYF. DNA of the CDR3: TGCGCCAGCAGCCCCCTACCGGGACTAGCGACAGATACGCAGTATTTT. V is TRBV4-3 and J is TRBJ2-3, with 10 bases matching TRBD2. Trimming at V came to 4 bases and at J to 3 bases, leaving 7 bases not matched to a gene. The V gene's germline CDR1 is LGHNA and CDR2 YSLEER. The CDR3 runs 16 residues.